A selection of T cell receptor beta chains follows, all from one sample in a study of cytomegalovirus exposure and HLA in healthy donors. Clones were read by immunoSEQ multiplex PCR, and TCRdb kept only the in-frame ones, dropping some. The sample shows approximately 80,000 clones, approximately 70% of them seen only once. Sequenced sample: PBMCs. These receptors came from a woman aged 40 to 50 in good health and CMV-seropositive. Both conserved end residues are part of each CDR3.

v_call,cdr3_aa
TRBV7-9,CASSYGEGGSKEELFF
TRBV7-2,CASSLVPQGVYGYTF
TRBV4-1,CASSQDRGQGTISGTEAFF
TRBV19,CASRNVGTANTGELFF
TRBV10-1,CASSGDRVANTEAFF
TRBV2,CASRQEDYGYTF
TRBV9,CASSVQGGSYNEQFF
TRBV25-1,CASSDYPLAGRNTEAFF
TRBV19,CASSISRGGSNGNQPQHF
TRBV7-2,CASSSGLVSNEQFF
TRBV7-6,CASSLASTDTLSGNTIYF
TRBV29-1,CSAVSGGPSQTQYF
TRBV19,CASSGQGAISYGYTF
TRBV15,CATSSRLNTEAFF
TRBV27,CASSRAGTVDRDTQYF
TRBV5-6,CASSLGPGGDTGELFF
TRBV5-1,CASSLAPLPTEQEFNEKLFF
TRBV28,CASREGGTEAFF
TRBV5-5,CASSFQTGVSSPLHF
TRBV30,CAWTGGGNQPQHF
TRBV18,CASSHPRQGAEAFF
TRBV28,CASSSPRGGGVTDTQYF
TRBV2,CASRSGPSSYNEQFF
TRBV19,CASSIPRTSGETQYF
TRBV30,CAWDPSGGGNTIYF
TRBV4-1,CASSQPQGLQPQHF
TRBV6-5,CASSYSTTGSYGYTF
TRBV10-2,CASSERDTGRRGYTF
TRBV6-5,CASSFYPGAQYF
TRBV28,CASSFVLAGGTETQYF
TRBV27,CASSDGQSYEQYF
TRBV5-4,CASRAGTGADYGYTF
TRBV28,CASSLRPGQPSNEQFF
TRBV10-3,CAISEAGPSNTGELFF
TRBV5-1,CASSPSPVGGGNTGELFF
TRBV28,CASTSGPGGSGNTIYF
TRBV6-5,CASSYSSGQGTYEQYF
TRBV5-1,CASSWGGNSYNEQFF